This TCR beta chain stems from a study of a mutant IDH1 vaccine in newly diagnosed glioma. Documented time point: week 23, last vaccination. The content of each vaccine dose was 300 ug of mutant IDH1 20-mer peptide, and topical imiquimod accompanied it. Tumors from donors were new WHO grade 3 or 4 IDH1-mutant astrocytomas with ATRX loss. Repertoires were generated with immunoSEQ multiplex PCR, while TCRdb's copy carries only in-frame clones and drops some. The data hold around 78,000 clones, with 65% to 90% observed a single time. Details on this clone: Antigen unknown.

The CDR3 covers 15 residues. Trimming took 4 bases from V and 0 from J, leaving 10 bases between them. The V gene's germline CDR1 is MNHNY and CDR2 SVGAGI (reference sequence). Specimen: PBMCs, collected from a glioma patient whose treatment included an IDH1 peptide vaccine. The clonotype was recovered from a man aged 25-45 years with glioma. Some clones in this sample may be carry-over from other donors' samples. This chain links TRBV6-6 with TRBJ1-3; D is unresolved. CDR3 bases: TGTGCCAGCAGTTCCTTCATCACCTCTGGAAACACCATATATTTT. Translated: CASSSFITSGNTIYF.